The rows below give T cell receptor beta chains drawn from one sample of a study of OX40 agonist ivuxolimab in advanced cancers. The repertoire was sequenced with immunoSEQ multiplex PCR; TCRdb's copy has only in-frame clones and lacks some. The sample has around 21,000 clones, roughly four fifths seen once. The material sequenced was CD4+ or CD8+ T cells sorted from blood, taken in a trial of the OX40 agonist ivuxolimab. Receptors were obtained from an adult with an advanced solid tumor such as melanoma, head and neck, liver or kidney cancer. Each CDR3 is given with its conserved first and last residue. Each record gives: V gene, D gene, J gene, clone size, CDR3 protein, CDR3 DNA. D genes are given only for firm matches. Only part of the rows carry a size: once, few, many, or a class if the clone is expanded.

TRBV10-1,TRBD1,TRBJ1-2,NA,CASLDRVYGYTF,TGCGCCAGTCTCGACAGGGTCTATGGCTACACCTTC
TRBV30,TRBD2,TRBJ2-2,NA,CAWGRTSGYTGELFF,TGTGCCTGGGGGAGGACTAGCGGCTACACCGGGGAGCTGTTTTTT
TRBV7-6,TRBD1,TRBJ2-5,NA,CASAIRTGPQETQYF,TGTGCCAGCGCCATACGGACAGGGCCCCAAGAGACCCAGTACTTC
TRBV15,NA,TRBJ2-1,NA,CATSGYSQGYNEQFF,TGTGCCACCAGCGGCTACTCCCAAGGGTACAATGAGCAGTTCTTC
TRBV28,NA,TRBJ1-5,once,CASSSQGQPQHF,TGTGCCAGCAGTTCACAGGGTCAGCCCCAGCATTTT
TRBV28,TRBD2,TRBJ2-1,few,CASTLDWREYNEQFF,TGTGCCAGCACCCTTGACTGGCGGGAGTACAATGAGCAGTTCTTC
TRBV4-3,TRBD2,TRBJ2-7,NA,CASSQFREGPSYEQYF,TGCGCCAGCAGCCAATTCCGGGAGGGCCCTTCCTACGAGCAGTACTTC
TRBV2,NA,TRBJ1-5,few,CASSDSGVGNQPQHF,TGTGCCAGCAGTGATTCAGGGGTAGGCAATCAGCCCCAGCATTTT
TRBV30,NA,TRBJ1-2,NA,CAWSLNYGYTF,TGTGCCTGGAGTCTTAACTATGGCTACACCTTC
TRBV6-5,TRBD2,TRBJ2-7,NA,CASSYRLAGGLEQYF,TGTGCCAGCAGTTACCGACTAGCGGGAGGGCTCGAGCAGTACTTC
TRBV7-9,TRBD1,TRBJ2-5,NA,CASSPGQGVHETQYF,TGTGCCAGCAGCCCCGGACAGGGGGTCCACGAGACCCAGTACTTC
TRBV5-1,NA,TRBJ2-3,NA,CASSLGVGPTDTQYF,TGCGCCAGCAGCTTGGGGGTGGGGCCCACAGATACGCAGTATTTT
TRBV5-1,TRBD1,TRBJ2-1,NA,CASSSTGSLSYNEQFF,TGCGCCAGCAGCTCGACAGGGTCCCTTTCCTACAATGAGCAGTTCTTC
TRBV30,NA,TRBJ1-6,NA,CAWSVRGDLNSPLHF,TGTGCCTGGAGTGTACGGGGAGACTTAAATTCACCCCTCCACTTT
TRBV11-2,NA,TRBJ2-7,NA,CASSSYGQASSYEQYF,TGTGCCAGCAGCTCGTACGGGCAGGCGTCCTCCTACGAGCAGTACTTC
TRBV6-1,TRBD1,TRBJ2-7,NA,CASSKDRANEQYF,TGTGCCAGCAGTAAGGACAGGGCCAACGAGCAGTACTTC
TRBV7-6,TRBD2,TRBJ2-7,NA,CASSLGTSGGASHEQYF,TGTGCCAGCAGCCTCGGGACTAGCGGGGGGGCTTCTCACGAGCAGTACTTC
TRBV5-1,TRBD1,TRBJ2-3,NA,CASSLQTGGTDTQYF,TGCGCCAGCAGCCTCCAGACAGGGGGCACAGATACGCAGTATTTT
TRBV2,NA,TRBJ2-7,NA,CASSEDGGPYEQYF,TGTGCCAGCAGTGAAGACGGTGGGCCTTACGAGCAGTACTTC
TRBV6-5,NA,TRBJ1-5,NA,CASNGRAINQPQHF,TGTGCCAGCAACGGCAGGGCTATCAATCAGCCCCAGCATTTT
TRBV6-1,TRBD1,TRBJ1-5,NA,CASSEGTGGQPQHF,TGTGCCAGCAGTGAAGGGACAGGCGGTCAGCCCCAGCATTTT
TRBV7-8,NA,TRBJ1-4,NA,CASSLFGPNNEKLFF,TGTGCCAGCAGCTTATTCGGACCTAATAATGAAAAACTGTTTTTT
TRBV18,NA,TRBJ1-5,NA,CASSQRGGTSNQPQHF,TGTGCCAGCTCCCAACGGGGGGGGACAAGCAATCAGCCCCAGCATTTT